The entry that follows covers one T cell receptor (beta chain) sequence. The data were taken from a study of blood T cell repertoires in COVID-19. Study details: PBMCs, B-cell-depleted T cells, or T cells were the source of the cDNA or gDNA that made up the material.

The V and J ends lost 3 bases and 1 base, in that order; junction bases with no gene match: 2. In germline, CDR1 is LGHDT, CDR2 YNNKEL (reference sequence). The CDR3 contains 15 residues. The data were produced by immunoSEQ multiplex PCR, yet TCRdb's version contains in-frame clones alone and is incomplete. This sample yields 40,000 to 50,000 clones, of which 80% to 90% are seen a single time; around 2.9% belongs to the top ten. This rearrangement joins TRBV3-1 (or the pseudogene TRBV3-2) to TRBJ2-7; 11 bases align to TRBD2. Specimen: peripheral blood. This TCR was recovered from a woman aged 80 or over with acute or convalescent COVID-19. The CDR3 DNA sequence: TGTGCCAGCAGCCACGGGACTAGCGGTTCCTACGAGCAGTACTTC. This codes for CASSHGTSGSYEQYF.